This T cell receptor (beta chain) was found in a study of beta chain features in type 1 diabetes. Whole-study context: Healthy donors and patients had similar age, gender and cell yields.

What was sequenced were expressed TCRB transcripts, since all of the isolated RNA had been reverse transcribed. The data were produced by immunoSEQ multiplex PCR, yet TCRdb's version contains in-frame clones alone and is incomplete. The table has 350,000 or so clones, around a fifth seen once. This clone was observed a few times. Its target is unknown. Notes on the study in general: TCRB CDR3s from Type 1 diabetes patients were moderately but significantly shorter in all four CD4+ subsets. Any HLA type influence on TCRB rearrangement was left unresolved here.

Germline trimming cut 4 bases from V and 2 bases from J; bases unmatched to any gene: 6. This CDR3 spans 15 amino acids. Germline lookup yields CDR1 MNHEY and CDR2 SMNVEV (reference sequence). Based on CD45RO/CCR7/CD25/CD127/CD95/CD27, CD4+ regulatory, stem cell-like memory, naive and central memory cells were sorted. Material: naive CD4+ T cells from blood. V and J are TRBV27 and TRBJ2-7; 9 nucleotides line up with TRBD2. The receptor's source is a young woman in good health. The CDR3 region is CASSSRSSGTYEQYF. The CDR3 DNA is TGTGCCAGCAGTTCAAGGTCTAGCGGGACCTACGAGCAGTACTTC.